This T cell receptor beta chain was identified during a study of long-term antiretroviral therapy in people with HIV. They ran version v3.0 of the immunoSEQ assay at survey level. The repertoire was sequenced with immunoSEQ multiplex PCR; TCRdb's copy has only in-frame clones and lacks some. This sample carries tens of thousands of clones, around 85% of them seen once, and the ten largest clones take around 9.6%. Per donor, at least one pre-ART and at least two post-ART PBMC samples were obtained. Each HIV participant was treated in the United States. Concerning this clone: What it recognizes is unknown.

Study findings and constraints: Blood was collected between the mid-2000s and the late 2010s, possibly under older ART regimens.

The receptor was derived from a man in his forties with HIV. This sample comprised unsorted PBMCs, obtained 2.3 years after starting antiretroviral therapy.

The CDR3 bases are TGTGCCAGCAGCGTAGGGGGGAGTACCTACAATGAGCAGTTCTTC. Its translation is CASSVGGSTYNEQFF. The chain is built from TRBV9 and TRBJ2-1; D may match TRBD1 or TRBD2 (5 bases each). The CDR3 has 15 amino acids. V was pared by 0 bases and J by 2 bases, with 9 bases between. Germline V gene sequence: CDR1 SGDLS, CDR2 YYNGEE.